This TCR beta chain was recorded in a study of OX40 agonist ivuxolimab in advanced cancers. Overall study: Patients were infused with ivuxolimab every 2 weeks at 0.01 to 10 mg/kg. At roughly 83% male, the cohort had a mean age of 60 years, ranging from roughly 23 to 80. Whole-study findings and limits: CD4+ and CD8+ blood T cells expanded clonally by week 6 at 0.1 to 3.0 mg/kg.

Sequencing was performed with immunoSEQ multiplex PCR; in TCRdb, only in-frame clones are kept and a portion is missing. The sample holds fewer than 85,000 clones, more than 90% seen once. Patients with a history of autoimmune disease or on systemic immunosuppression were excluded. J was trimmed by 2 bases and V by 3 bases; bases with no gene match: 9. Germline CDR1 reads SGHRS; CDR2 reads YFSETQ. The CDR3 totals 18 residues. Notes on this clone: What it binds is unknown.

This receptor was taken from an adult with an advanced solid tumor such as melanoma, head and neck, liver or kidney cancer. The material was CD4+ or CD8+ T cells sorted from blood, obtained in a trial of the OX40 agonist ivuxolimab. This chain joins TRBV5-1 and TRBJ2-5; 14 bases are a match to TRBD2. The CDR3 sequence is CASSSGLAGGSLQETQYF. CDR3 bases: TGCGCCAGCAGCTCTGGACTAGCGGGAGGCTCGTTACAAGAGACCCAGTACTTC.